This TCR beta chain was captured by sequencing in a study of blood T cells in healthy people across ages. Details on this clonotype: Antigen specificity is unknown.

The second PCR ran about 6 to 12 cycles with a sample-barcoded 5' primer and J-beta primers. MiXCR was run by TCRdb on the 5' RACE reads, yielding one entry per CDR3 protein. The repertoire includes about 640,000 distinct CDR3 sequences, roughly three fifths of them detected once, and over 30% sits in the top ten. The study, taken as a whole, reports: Since the PBMCs were unsorted, naive and antigen-experienced cells could not be conclusively compared. Not knowing donor CMV status may have confounded expanded clonotype changes. Diversity figures derived from one million T cells were judged to underestimate the true value. Donors of long life had a larger count of naive CD4+ cells and greater diversity than aged donors.

This TCR came from a man in his 60s in good health. The sample taken for sequencing was blood.

Here the CDR3 reads CSVSLTRYEQYF. CDR3 nucleotide sequence: TGCAGCGTCTCCTTGACCCGCTACGAGCAGTACTTC. The chain uses TRBV29-1 and TRBJ2-7, with D hard to call. Germline CDR1 is SQVTM and CDR2 is ANQGSEA. The CDR3 extends over 12 amino acids. V lost 6 bases to trimming and J lost 3 bases, with 12 bases between them.